This TCR beta chain was identified during a study of identical twins. V lost 0 bases to trimming and J lost 2 bases, with 12 bases between them. This CDR3 comprises 15 residues. Per the germline V gene, CDR1 is DFQATT and CDR2 is SNEGSKA (reference sequence). TCRdb redid the calling of the 5' RACE reads with MiXCR, one entry per CDR3 protein. The sample includes around 230,000 distinct CDR3 sequences, less than 10% of them seen just once. Sequenced sample: memory (CD45RO+) T cells sorted from blood. The TCR sequence derives from a woman younger than 35 in good health. The chain joins TRBV20-1 to TRBJ2-3, with D possibly called TRBD1 or TRBD2 (5 bases each). CDR3 sequence reads: CSARDPGTDTDTQYF. CDR3 DNA sequence: TGCAGTGCTAGAGATCCTGGGACGGACACAGATACGCAGTATTTT.